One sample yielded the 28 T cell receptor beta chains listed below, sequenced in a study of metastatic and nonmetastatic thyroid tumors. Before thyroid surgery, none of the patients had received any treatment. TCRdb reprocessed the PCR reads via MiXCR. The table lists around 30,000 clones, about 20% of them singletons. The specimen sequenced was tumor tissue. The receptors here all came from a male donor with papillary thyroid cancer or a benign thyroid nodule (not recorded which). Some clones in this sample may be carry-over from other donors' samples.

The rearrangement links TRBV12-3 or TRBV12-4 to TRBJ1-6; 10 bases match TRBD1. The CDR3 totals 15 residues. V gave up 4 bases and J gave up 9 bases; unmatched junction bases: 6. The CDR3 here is CASSWAGQGFSPLHF. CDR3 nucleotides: TGTGCCAGCAGTTGGGCGGGACAGGGGTTTTCACCCCTCCACTTT.

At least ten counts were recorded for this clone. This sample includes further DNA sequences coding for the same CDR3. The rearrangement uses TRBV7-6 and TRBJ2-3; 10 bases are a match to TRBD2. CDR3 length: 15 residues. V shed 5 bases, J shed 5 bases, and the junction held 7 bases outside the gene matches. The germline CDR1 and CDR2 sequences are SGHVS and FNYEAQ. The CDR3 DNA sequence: TGTGCCAGCAGCCCGAGGACTAGCGGAGAAGATACGCAGTATTTT. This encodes CASSPRTSGEDTQYF.

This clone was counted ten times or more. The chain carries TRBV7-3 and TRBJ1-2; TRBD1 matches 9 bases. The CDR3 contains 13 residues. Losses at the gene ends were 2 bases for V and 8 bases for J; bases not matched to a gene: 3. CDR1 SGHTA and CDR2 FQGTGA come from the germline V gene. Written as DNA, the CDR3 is TGTGCCAGCAGCTTACGACAGGGGGAAGGCTACACCTTC. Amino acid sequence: CASSLRQGEGYTF. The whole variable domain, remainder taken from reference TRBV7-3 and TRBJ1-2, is GAGVSQTPSNKVTEKGKYVELRCDPISGHTALYWYRQSLGQGPEFLIYFQGTGAADDSGLPNDRFFAVRPEGSVSTLKIQRTERGDSAVYLCASSLRQGEGYTFGSGTRLTVV.

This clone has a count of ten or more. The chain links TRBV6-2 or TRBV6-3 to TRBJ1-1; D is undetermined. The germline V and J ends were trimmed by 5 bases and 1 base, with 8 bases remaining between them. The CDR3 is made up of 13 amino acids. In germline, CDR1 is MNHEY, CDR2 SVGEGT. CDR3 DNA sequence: TGTGCCAGCAGTACCCGGGCGAACACTGAAGCTTTCTTT. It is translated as CASSTRANTEAFF.

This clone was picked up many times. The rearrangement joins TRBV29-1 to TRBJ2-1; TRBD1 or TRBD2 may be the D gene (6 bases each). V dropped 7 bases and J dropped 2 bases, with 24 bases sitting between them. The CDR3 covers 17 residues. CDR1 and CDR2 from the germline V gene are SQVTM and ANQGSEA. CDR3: CSAPVRGPLGTYNEQFF. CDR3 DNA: TGCAGCGCCCCGGTACGGGGGCCTCTAGGCACCTACAATGAGCAGTTCTTC.

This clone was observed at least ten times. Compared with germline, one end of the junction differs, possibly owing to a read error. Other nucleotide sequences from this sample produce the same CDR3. CDR3 nucleotides: TGTGCCGGCAGCTTTATTCGGGTGACCGGGGAGCTGTTTTTT. Translating gives CAGSFIRVTGELFF. The chain carries TRBV28 and TRBJ2-2; D is unresolved. CDR3 length: 14 residues. Germline V gene sequence: CDR1 MDHEN, CDR2 SYDVKM.

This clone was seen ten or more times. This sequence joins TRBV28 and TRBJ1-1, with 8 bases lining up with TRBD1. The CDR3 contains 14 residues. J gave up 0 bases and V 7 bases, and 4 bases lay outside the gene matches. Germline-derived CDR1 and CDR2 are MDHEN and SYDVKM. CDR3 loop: CASKRQGMNTEAFF. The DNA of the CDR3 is TGTGCCAGCAAAAGACAGGGGATGAACACTGAAGCTTTCTTT.

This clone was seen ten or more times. CDR3 loop: CASSSGGGPLHF. DNA of the CDR3: TGTGCCAGCAGCTCGGGAGGAGGTCCCCTCCACTTT. The chain has TRBV5-6 and TRBJ1-6, with D unclear. The CDR3 covers 12 residues. Trimming removed 3 bases from V and 13 bases from J, with 11 bases in between. Germline V lookup: CDR1 SGHDT, CDR2 YYEEEE.

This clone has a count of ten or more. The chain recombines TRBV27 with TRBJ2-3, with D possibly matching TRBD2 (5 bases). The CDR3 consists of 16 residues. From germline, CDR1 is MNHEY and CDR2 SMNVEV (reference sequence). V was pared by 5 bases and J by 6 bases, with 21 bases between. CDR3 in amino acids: CASSLGRSVREDTQYF. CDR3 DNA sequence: TGTGCCAGCAGTCTCGGACGAAGCGTGAGGGAGGATACGCAGTATTTT.

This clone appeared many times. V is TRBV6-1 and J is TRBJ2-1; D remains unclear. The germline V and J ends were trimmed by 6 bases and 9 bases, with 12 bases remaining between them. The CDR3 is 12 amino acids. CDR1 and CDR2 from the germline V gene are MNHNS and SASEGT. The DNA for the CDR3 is TGTGCCAGCAGAGGTAGCTACGGTGAGCAGTTCTTC. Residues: CASRGSYGEQFF.

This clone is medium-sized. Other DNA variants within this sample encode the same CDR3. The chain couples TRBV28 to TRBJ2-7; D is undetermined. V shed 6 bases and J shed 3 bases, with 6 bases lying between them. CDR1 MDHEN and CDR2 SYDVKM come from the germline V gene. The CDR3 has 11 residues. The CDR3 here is CASSDRYEQYF. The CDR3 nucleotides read TGTGCCAGCAGCGACCGCTACGAGCAGTACTTC.

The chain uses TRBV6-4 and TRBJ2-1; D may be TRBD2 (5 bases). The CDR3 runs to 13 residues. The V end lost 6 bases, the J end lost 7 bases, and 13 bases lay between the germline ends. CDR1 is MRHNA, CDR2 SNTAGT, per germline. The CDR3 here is CASRLGEGNEQFF. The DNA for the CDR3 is TGTGCCAGCAGACTAGGAGAAGGGAATGAGCAGTTCTTC.

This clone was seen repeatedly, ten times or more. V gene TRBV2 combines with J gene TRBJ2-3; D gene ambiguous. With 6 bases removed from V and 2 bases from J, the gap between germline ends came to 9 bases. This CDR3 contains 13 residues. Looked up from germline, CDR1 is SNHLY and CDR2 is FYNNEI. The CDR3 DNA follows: TGTGCCAGCAGCCGGGCTTACACAGATACGCAGTATTTT. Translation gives CASSRAYTDTQYF.

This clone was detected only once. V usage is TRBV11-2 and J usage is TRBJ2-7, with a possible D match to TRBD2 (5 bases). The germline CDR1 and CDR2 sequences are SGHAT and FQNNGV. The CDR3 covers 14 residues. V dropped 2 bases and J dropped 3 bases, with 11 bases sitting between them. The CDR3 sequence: CASSLLGAGYEQYV. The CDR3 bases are TGTGCCAGCAGCTTACTGGGTGCGGGCTACGAGCAGTACGTC.

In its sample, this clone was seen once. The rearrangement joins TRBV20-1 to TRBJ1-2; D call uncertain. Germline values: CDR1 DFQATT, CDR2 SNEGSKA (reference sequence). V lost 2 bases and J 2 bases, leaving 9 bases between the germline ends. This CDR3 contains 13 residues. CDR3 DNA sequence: TGCAGTGCTAGAAACCAAGTAAACTATGGCTACACCTTC. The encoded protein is CSARNQVNYGYTF.

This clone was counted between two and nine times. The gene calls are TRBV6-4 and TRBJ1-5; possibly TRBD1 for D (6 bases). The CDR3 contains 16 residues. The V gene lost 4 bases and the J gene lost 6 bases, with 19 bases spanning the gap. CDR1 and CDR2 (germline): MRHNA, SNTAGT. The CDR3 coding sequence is TGTGCCAGCAGTGTAGGTATCGACAGGTCGGTTCAGCCCCAGCATTTT. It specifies CASSVGIDRSVQPQHF.

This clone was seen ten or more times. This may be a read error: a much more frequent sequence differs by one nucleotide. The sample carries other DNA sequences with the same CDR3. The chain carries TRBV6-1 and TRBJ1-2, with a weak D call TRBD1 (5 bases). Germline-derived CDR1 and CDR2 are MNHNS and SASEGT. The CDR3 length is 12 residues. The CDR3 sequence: CASTPGGRGYSF. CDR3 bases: TGTGCCAGCACCCCGGGGGGTCGTGGCTACAGCTTC.

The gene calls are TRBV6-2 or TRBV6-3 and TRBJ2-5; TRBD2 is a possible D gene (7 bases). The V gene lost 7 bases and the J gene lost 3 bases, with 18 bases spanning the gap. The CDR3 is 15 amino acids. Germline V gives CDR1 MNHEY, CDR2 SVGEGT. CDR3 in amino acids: CASTSAGAGKETQYF. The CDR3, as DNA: TGTGCCAGCACCTCCGCGGGGGCCGGGAAAGAGACCCAGTACTTC.

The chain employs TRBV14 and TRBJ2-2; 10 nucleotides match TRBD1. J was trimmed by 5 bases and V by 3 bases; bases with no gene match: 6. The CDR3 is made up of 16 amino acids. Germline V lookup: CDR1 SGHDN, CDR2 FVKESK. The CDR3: CASSQIDRGLTGELFF. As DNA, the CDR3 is TGTGCCAGCAGCCAGATCGACAGGGGGCTAACCGGGGAGCTGTTTTTT.

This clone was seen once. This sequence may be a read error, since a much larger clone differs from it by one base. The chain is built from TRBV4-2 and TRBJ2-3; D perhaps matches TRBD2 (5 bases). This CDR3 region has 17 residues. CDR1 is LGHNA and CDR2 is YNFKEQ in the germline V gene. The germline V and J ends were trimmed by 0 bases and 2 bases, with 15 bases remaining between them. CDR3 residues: CASSQDPSSLFTDTQYF. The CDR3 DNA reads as TGTGCCAGCAGCCAAGACCCTAGCTCACTTTTCACAGATACGCAGTATTTT.

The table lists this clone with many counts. The DNA of the CDR3 is TGTGCCAGTAGGCAGCGAAGCGGAACGAACACCGGGGAGCTGTTTTTT. Translating gives CASRQRSGTNTGELFF. This chain links TRBV19 with TRBJ2-2; tentative D call: TRBD2 (5 bases). The CDR3 extends over 16 amino acids. Trimming removed 6 bases at V and 0 bases at J, with 14 bases between. Looked up from germline, CDR1 is LNHDA and CDR2 is SQIVND (reference sequence).

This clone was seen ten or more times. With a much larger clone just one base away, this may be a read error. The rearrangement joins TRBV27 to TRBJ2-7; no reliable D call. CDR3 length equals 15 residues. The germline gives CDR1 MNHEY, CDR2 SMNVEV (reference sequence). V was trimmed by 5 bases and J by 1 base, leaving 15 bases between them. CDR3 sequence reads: CASSALAAPSYEQYF. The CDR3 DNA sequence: TGTGCCAGCAGTGCCTTAGCCGCCCCTTCCTACGAGCAGTACTTC.

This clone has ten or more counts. The CDR3 is CSARLTGNTIYF. Here the CDR3 DNA reads TGCAGTGCTAGACTGACAGGGAACACCATATATTTT. V gene TRBV20-1 combines with J gene TRBJ1-3; 7 bases align to TRBD1. The V gene end was trimmed by 2 bases and the J gene end by 7 bases; junction bases not matched to a gene: 2. In germline, CDR1 is DFQATT, CDR2 SNEGSKA (reference sequence). The CDR3 is made up of 12 amino acids.

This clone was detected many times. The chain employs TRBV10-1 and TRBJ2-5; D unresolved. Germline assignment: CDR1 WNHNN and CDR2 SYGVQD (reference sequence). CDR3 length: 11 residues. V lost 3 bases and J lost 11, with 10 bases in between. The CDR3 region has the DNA TGCGCCAGCAGTGACCACTACGAACAGTACTTC. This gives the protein CASSDHYEQYF.

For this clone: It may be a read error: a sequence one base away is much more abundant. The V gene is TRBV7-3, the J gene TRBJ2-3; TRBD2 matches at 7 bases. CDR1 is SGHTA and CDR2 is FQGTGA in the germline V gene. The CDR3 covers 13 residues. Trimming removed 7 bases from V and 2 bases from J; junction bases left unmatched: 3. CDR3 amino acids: CASIGGNTDTQYF. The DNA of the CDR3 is TGTGCCAGCATCGGGGGGAACACAGATACGCAGTATTTT.

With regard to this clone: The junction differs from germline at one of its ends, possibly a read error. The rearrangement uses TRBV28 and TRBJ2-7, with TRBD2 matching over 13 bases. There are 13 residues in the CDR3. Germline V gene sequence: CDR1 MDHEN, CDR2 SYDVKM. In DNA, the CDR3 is TGTGCCAGCAGTTCTGTGGGGACTAGCGGGACGCAATTC. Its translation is CASSSVGTSGTQF. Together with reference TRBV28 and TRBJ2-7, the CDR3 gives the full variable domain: DVKVTQSSRYLVKRTGEKVFLECVQDMDHENMFWYRQDPGLGLRLIYFSYDVKMKEKGDIPEGYSVSREKKERFSLILESASTNQTSMYLCASSSVGTSGTQFGPGTRLTVT.

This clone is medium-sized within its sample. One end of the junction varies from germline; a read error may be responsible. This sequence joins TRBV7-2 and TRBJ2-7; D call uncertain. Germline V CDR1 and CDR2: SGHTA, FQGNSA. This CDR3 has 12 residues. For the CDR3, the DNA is TGTGCCAGCAGCTTAAGTCCTTTACAAGTGAACTTC. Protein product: CASSLSPLQVNF.

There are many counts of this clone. The CDR3 nucleotides are TGTGCCAGCAGCGTAGGCCCCACCGGGGTGGGAGGCGGAGAGACCCAGTACTTC. Its translation is CASSVGPTGVGGGETQYF. The chain uses TRBV9 and TRBJ2-5; perhaps TRBD2 as D (6 bases). Per germline, CDR1 SGDLS and CDR2 YYNGEE. The CDR3 loop spans 18 amino acids. The V end lost 0 bases, the J end lost 4 bases, and 22 bases lay between the germline ends. The variable domain in full, completed from reference TRBV9 and TRBJ2-5, reads DSGVTQTPKHLITATGQRVTLRCSPRSGDLSVYWYQQSLDQGLQFLIQYYNGEERAKGNILERFSAQQFPDLHSELNLSSLELGDSALYFCASSVGPTGVGGGETQYFGPGTRLLVL.